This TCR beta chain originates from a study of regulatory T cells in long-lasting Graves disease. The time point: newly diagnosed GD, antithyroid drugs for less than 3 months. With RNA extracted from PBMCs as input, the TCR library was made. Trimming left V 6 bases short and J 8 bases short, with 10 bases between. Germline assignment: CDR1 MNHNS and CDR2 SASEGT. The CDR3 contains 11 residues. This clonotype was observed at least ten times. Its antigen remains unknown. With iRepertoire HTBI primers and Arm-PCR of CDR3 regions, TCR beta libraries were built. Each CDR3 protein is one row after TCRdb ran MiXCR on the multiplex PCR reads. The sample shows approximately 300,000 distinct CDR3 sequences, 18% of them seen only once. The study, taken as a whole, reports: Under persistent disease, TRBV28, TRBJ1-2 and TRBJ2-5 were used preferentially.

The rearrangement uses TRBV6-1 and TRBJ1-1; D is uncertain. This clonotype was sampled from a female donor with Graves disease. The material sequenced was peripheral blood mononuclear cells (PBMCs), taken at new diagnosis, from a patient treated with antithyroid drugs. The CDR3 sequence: CASRAFTEAFF. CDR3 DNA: TGTGCCAGCAGGGCGTTTACAGAAGCTTTCTTT.